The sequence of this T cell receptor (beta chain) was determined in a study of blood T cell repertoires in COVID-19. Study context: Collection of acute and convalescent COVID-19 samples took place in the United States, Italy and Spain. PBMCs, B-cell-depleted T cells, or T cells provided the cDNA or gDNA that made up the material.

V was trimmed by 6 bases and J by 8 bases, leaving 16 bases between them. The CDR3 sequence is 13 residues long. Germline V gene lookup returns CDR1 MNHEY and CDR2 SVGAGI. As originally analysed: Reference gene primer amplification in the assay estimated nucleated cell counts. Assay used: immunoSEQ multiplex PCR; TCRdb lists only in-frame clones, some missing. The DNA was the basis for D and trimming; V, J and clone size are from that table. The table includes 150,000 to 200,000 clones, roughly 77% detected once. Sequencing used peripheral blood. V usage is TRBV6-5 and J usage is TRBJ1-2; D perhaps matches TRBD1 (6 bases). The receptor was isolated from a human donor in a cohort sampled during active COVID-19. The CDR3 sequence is CASRGSGAWGYTF. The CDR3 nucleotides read TGTGCCAGCAGGGGGTCAGGGGCGTGGGGCTACACCTTC.